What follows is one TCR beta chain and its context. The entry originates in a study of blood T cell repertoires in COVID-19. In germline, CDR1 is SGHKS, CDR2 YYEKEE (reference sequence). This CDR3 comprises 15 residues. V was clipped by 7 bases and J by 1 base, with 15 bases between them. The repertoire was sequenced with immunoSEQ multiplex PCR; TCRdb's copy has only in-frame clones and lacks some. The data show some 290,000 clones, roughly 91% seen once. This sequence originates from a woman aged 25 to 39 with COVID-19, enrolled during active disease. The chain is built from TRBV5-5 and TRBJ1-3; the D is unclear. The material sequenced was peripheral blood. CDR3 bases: TGTGCCAGCGGCCTGAGAGGGCTGTCTGGAAACACCATATATTTT. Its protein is CASGLRGLSGNTIYF. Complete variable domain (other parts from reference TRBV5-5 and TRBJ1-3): DAGVTQSPTHLIKTRGQQVTLRCSPISGHKSVSWYQQVLGQGPQFIFQYYEKEERGRGNFPDRFSARQFPNYSSELNVNALLLGDSALYLCASGLRGLSGNTIYFGEGSWLTVV.